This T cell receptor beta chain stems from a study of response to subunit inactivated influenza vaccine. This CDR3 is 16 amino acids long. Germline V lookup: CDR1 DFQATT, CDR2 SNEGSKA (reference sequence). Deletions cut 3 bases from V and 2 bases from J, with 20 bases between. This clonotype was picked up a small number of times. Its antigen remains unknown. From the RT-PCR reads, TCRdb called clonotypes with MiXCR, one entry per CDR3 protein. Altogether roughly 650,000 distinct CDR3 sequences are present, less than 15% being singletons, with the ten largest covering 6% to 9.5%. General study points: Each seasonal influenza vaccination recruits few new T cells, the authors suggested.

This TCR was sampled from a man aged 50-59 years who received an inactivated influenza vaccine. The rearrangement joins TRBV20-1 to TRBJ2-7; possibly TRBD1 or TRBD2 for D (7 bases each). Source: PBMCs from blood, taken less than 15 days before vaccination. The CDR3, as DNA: TGCAGTGCTAGGGGAGGGGGCATGAGGGGTGCCTACGAGCAGTACTTC. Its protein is CSARGGGMRGAYEQYF.